This T cell receptor beta chain was profiled in a study of blood T cell repertoires in COVID-19. Study as a whole: PBMCs, B-cell-depleted T cells, or T cells provided the cDNA or gDNA that made up the material.

Produced via immunoSEQ multiplex PCR; TCRdb's table is partial and in-frame only. The data contain approximately 210,000 clones, approximately 81% of them singletons. This CDR3 region has 18 residues. Trimming took 1 base from V and 0 from J, leaving 19 bases between them. Germline CDR1 is SGHRS and CDR2 is YFSETQ. The specimen was PBMCs or T cells enriched from blood (not recorded which). The chain recombines TRBV5-1 with TRBJ1-1; tentatively, D is TRBD1 (5 bases). The source is a woman aged 45-60 years with acute COVID-19. CDR3 loop: CASSLRTGGESLNTEAFF. The CDR3 DNA sequence: TGCGCCAGCAGCTTGAGAACGGGGGGAGAGTCCCTGAACACTGAAGCTTTCTTT.